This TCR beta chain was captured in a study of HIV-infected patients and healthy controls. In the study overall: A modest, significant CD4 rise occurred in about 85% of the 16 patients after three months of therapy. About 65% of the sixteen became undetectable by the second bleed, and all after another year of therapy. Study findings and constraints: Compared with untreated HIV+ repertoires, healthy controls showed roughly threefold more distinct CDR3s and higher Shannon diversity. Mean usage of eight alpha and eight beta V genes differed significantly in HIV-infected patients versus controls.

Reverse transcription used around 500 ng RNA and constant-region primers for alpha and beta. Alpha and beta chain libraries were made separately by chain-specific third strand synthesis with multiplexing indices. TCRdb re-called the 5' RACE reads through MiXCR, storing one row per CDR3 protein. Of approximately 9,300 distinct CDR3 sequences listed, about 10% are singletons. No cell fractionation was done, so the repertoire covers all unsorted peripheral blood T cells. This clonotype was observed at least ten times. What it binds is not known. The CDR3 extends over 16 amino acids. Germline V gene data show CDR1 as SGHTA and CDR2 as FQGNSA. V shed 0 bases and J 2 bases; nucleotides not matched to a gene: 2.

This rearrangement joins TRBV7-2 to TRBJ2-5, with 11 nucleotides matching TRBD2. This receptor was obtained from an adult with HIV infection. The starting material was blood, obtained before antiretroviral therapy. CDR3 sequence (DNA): TGTGCCAGCAGCTTAGCGCTAGCGGGGGGACAAGAGACCCAGTACTTC. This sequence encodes CASSLALAGGQETQYF. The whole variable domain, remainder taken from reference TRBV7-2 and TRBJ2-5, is GAGVSQSPSNKVTEKGKDVELRCDPISGHTALYWYRQSLGQGLEFLIYFQGNSAPDKSGLPSDRFSAERTGGSVSTLTIQRTQQEDSAVYLCASSLALAGGQETQYFGPGTRLLVL.